This T cell receptor (beta chain) appears in the sequencing data of a study of cytomegalovirus exposure and HLA in healthy donors. In this sample, this clone turned up once. What it binds is unknown. Study-level results: A missense variant in DCLRE1C was later tied to TCR beta V- and J-gene trimming.

The trim removed 8 bases at V and 8 bases at J, leaving 20 bases unmatched. Looked up from germline, CDR1 is ENHRY and CDR2 is SYGVKD. CDR3 size: 16 residues. Use of 60 Vbeta and 13 Jbeta primers characterized the PCR. Profiled with immunoSEQ multiplex PCR; TCRdb holds only in-frame clones, not every one. The table shows about 140,000 clones, with around three quarters occurring only once. This sequence joins TRBV10-3 and TRBJ1-2; 7 bases are shared with TRBD1. What was sequenced was PBMCs. The sequence derives from a man aged 40-55 years in good health and CMV-seropositive. The CDR3 coding sequence is TGTGCCATCGGTGCAGGATCTGGGACAGTCCCTTTAGGCTACACCTTC. Translation: CAIGAGSGTVPLGYTF.